This T cell receptor beta chain was found in a study of regulatory T cells in long-lasting Graves disease. Overall study findings and caveats: Persistent disease preferred TRBV28, TRBJ1-2 and TRBJ2-5; new disease, TRBV20-1 and TRBJ2-1.

This clonotype appeared many times. What it binds is not known. Time point indicated: persistent/refractory GD, antithyroid drugs over 5 years with positive TRAb. RNA isolated from PBMCs was used to make the TCR library. The V gene end was trimmed by 7 bases and the J gene end by 3 bases; junction bases not matched to a gene: 9. Germline-derived CDR1 and CDR2 are SQVTM and ANQGSEA. The CDR3 contains 14 residues. Building the TCR beta libraries relied on iRepertoire HTBI primers, and CDR3 regions underwent Arm-PCR. TCRdb re-called the multiplex PCR reads with MiXCR, one entry per CDR3 protein. The profile shows about 290,000 distinct CDR3 sequences, 22% of them singletons.

The sequence came from a female donor with Graves disease. Sequenced material: peripheral blood mononuclear cells (PBMCs), taken when the disease was refractory, from a patient treated with antithyroid drugs. This rearrangement joins TRBV29-1 to TRBJ1-5, with 7 positions matching TRBD1. CDR3 in DNA: TGCAGCGCCGTGACAGGGTACGACAATCAGCCCCAGCATTTT. It specifies CSAVTGYDNQPQHF.